Shown below are 16 T cell receptor beta chains from a single sample sequenced in a study of T-cell reconstitution after alpha-beta-depleted transplantation in children. Unique molecular identifiers tagged the TCRbeta library. TCRdb recomputed calls from the PCR reads with MiXCR, one row per CDR3 protein. The table has approximately 230,000 distinct CDR3 sequences, more than 20% seen once. Sequenced here: PBMCs, mostly from graft donor cells, sampled 360 days after TCRalphabeta/CD19-depleted stem cell transplant. The receptor set was obtained from a female patient aged 2-9 years who had a stem cell transplant for congenital amegakaryocytic thrombocytopenia, so the T cells may come from the graft donor.

The V and J genes are TRBV28 and TRBJ1-1; D possibly corresponds to TRBD1 (5 bases). Germline CDR1 reads MDHEN; CDR2 reads SYDVKM. The CDR3 spans 15 residues. Trimming took 5 bases from V and 2 from J, leaving 15 bases between them. CDR3 nucleotide sequence: TGTGCCAGCAGTCCCCGGACACCTACAAACACTGAAGCTTTCTTT. Its protein is CASSPRTPTNTEAFF.

The V call is TRBV2, the J call TRBJ2-3; D remains unclear. The germline gives CDR1 SNHLY, CDR2 FYNNEI. The ends were cut back, 8 bases at V and 3 bases at J, with 18 bases in the middle. This CDR3 contains 15 residues. CDR3 loop: CASLDWQYTTDTQYF. For the CDR3, the DNA is TGTGCCAGCTTAGATTGGCAGTATACAACAGATACGCAGTATTTT.

A few counts support this clonotype. The chain is built from TRBV20-1 and TRBJ1-2, with D perhaps matching TRBD1 (5 bases). V was trimmed by 1 base and J by 6 bases, leaving 15 bases between them. CDR3 length: 14 amino acids. The germline V gene has CDR1 DFQATT and CDR2 SNEGSKA (reference sequence). CDR3 sequence: CSARVLAGRDGYTF. In DNA, the CDR3 is TGCAGTGCTAGAGTTCTTGCGGGGCGGGATGGCTACACCTTC.

CDR3 DNA: TGTGCCAGCTCACCGACCCTCCAAGAGACCCAGTACTTC. Translation: CASSPTLQETQYF. The chain has TRBV18 and TRBJ2-5; no clear D gene. V lost 3 bases, J lost 1 base, and 6 bases lay in between. Germline-derived CDR1 and CDR2 are KGHSH and LQKENI. The CDR3 has 13 amino acids.

The rearrangement links TRBV5-1 to TRBJ2-3; no reliable D call. The CDR3 is made up of 14 amino acids. Germline CDR1 is SGHRS and CDR2 is YFSETQ. Trimming pared 2 bases from V and 0 bases from J, leaving 7 bases between. The CDR3 DNA is TGCGCCAGCAGCTTTGTCGACAGCACAGATACGCAGTATTTT. Translated, it gives CASSFVDSTDTQYF.

The V and J genes are TRBV9 and TRBJ2-1, with 7 bases identical to TRBD1. V lost 4 bases, J lost 1 base, and 5 bases stayed unmatched. The CDR3 runs to 15 residues. CDR1 is SGDLS and CDR2 is YYNGEE in the germline V gene. As DNA, the CDR3 is TGTGCCAGCAGCCTTGGGACAGTGTCCTACAATGAGCAGTTCTTC. Its translation is CASSLGTVSYNEQFF.

This clonotype has a count of ten or more. The V and J genes are TRBV29-1 and TRBJ1-2; TRBD1 matches 8 bases. CDR1 and CDR2 (germline): SQVTM, ANQGSEA. After removal of 6 bases from V and 4 bases from J, the junction contained 13 bases not matched to a gene. The CDR3 totals 15 residues. CDR3 coding DNA: TGCAGCGTCGATCAGGACAGGGTAGGCGGCTATGGCTACACCTTC. Protein sequence: CSVDQDRVGGYGYTF.

The rearrangement uses TRBV5-5 and TRBJ2-1, with 11 nucleotides matching TRBD2. V shed 0 bases, J shed 6 bases, and the junction held 2 bases outside the gene matches. In germline, CDR1 is SGHKS, CDR2 YYEKEE (reference sequence). This CDR3 spans 15 amino acids. CDR3 amino acids: CASSLASGRFNEQFF. The CDR3 DNA reads TGTGCCAGCAGCTTGGCTAGCGGGAGGTTCAATGAGCAGTTCTTC.

This clonotype has just a few counts. V gene TRBV2 combines with J gene TRBJ2-2; 7 bases align to TRBD2. With V trimmed by 9 bases and J by 4 bases, 8 bases remained unmatched. This CDR3 spans 14 amino acids. Germline V gives CDR1 SNHLY, CDR2 FYNNEI. CDR3 amino acids: CASKRGTSTGELFF. The CDR3 nucleotides are TGTGCCAGTAAGCGGGGAACTTCCACCGGGGAGCTGTTTTTT.

This clonotype was seen a few times. The chain couples TRBV12-3 or TRBV12-4 to TRBJ2-1; 14 bases fit TRBD2. The CDR3 loop spans 19 amino acids. V was clipped by 5 bases and J by 5 bases; unmatched bases: 14. CDR3 in amino acids: CASSPHRRGLAGVDNEQFF. Here the CDR3 DNA reads TGTGCCAGCAGTCCGCACCGCAGGGGACTAGCGGGAGTTGACAATGAGCAGTTCTTC.

The gene calls are TRBV15 and TRBJ2-5, with TRBD1 matching over 11 bases. Germline assignment: CDR1 LNHNV and CDR2 YYDKDF (reference sequence). The CDR3 has 15 amino acids. Germline trimming cut 2 bases from V and 5 bases from J; bases unmatched to any gene: 4. The CDR3 reads CATSRRTGGLETQYF. CDR3 coding DNA: TGTGCCACCAGCAGAAGGACAGGGGGCCTGGAGACCCAGTACTTC. The entire variable domain, with the rest obtained from reference TRBV15 and TRBJ2-5, is as follows: DAMVIQNPRYQVTQFGKPVTLSCSQTLNHNVMYWYQQKSSQAPKLLFHYYDKDFNNEADTPDNFQSRRPNTSFCFLDIRSPGLGDTAMYLCATSRRTGGLETQYFGPGTRLLVL.

This clonotype has more than one count but fewer than ten. The chain combines TRBV12-3 or TRBV12-4 with TRBJ2-7, with D possibly being TRBD2 (5 bases). Between the trimmed V and J ends, which lost 3 bases and 9 bases, there was a span of 9 bases. There are 11 residues in the CDR3. The CDR3 coding sequence is TGTGCCAGCAGTTTCGGGGAACGGCAGTACTTC. This encodes CASSFGERQYF.

This clonotype was seen only a few times. The chain recombines TRBV12-3 or TRBV12-4 with TRBJ2-3; 14 bases match TRBD2. The CDR3 totals 18 residues. J was trimmed by 7 bases and V by 5 bases; bases with no gene match: 14. The CDR3 spells CASSQPLGLAGELNTQYF. CDR3 sequence (DNA): TGTGCCAGCAGTCAACCACTGGGACTAGCGGGAGAGCTGAATACGCAGTATTTT.

V and J are TRBV11-1 and TRBJ2-3; 8 nucleotides agree with TRBD2. From germline, CDR1 is SGHAT and CDR2 FQDESV (reference sequence). With 2 bases clipped from V and 1 base from J, the junction kept 2 bases outside the gene matches. CDR3 size: 15 residues. CDR3: CASSLSTSGTDTQYF. DNA of the CDR3: TGTGCCAGCAGCTTATCGACTAGCGGCACAGATACGCAGTATTTT. Together with reference TRBV11-1 and TRBJ2-3, the CDR3 gives the full variable domain: EAEVAQSPRYKITEKSQAVAFWCDPISGHATLYWYRQILGQGPELLVQFQDESVVDDSQLPKDRFSAERLKGVDSTLKIQPAELGDSAMYLCASSLSTSGTDTQYFGPGTRLTVL.

With respect to this clonotype: Given a much more abundant clone one base away, this may be a read error. The chain recombines TRBV6-1 with TRBJ2-3, with 7 bases matching TRBD2. Looked up from germline, CDR1 is MNHNS and CDR2 is SASEGT. CDR3 length: 15 residues. In DNA, the CDR3 is TGTGCCAGCAACCCGGGAGCGGGAAGCACAGGTACGCAGTATTTT. It specifies CASNPGAGSTGTQYF.

The rearrangement links TRBV12-3 or TRBV12-4 to TRBJ2-1; D remains ambiguous. The length of the CDR3 is 15 residues. V dropped 3 bases and J dropped 0 bases, with 9 bases sitting between them. This chain's CDR3 is CASSLIGDSYNEQFF. CDR3 in DNA: TGTGCCAGCAGTTTGATAGGTGACTCCTACAATGAGCAGTTCTTC.